The T cell receptor beta chain described here comes from a study of T cells in Graves' hyperthyroidism and ophthalmopathy. Study-wide points: The model identified upcoming ophthalmopathy a median approximately six months ahead of onset.

This clonotype was detected many times. Antigen: not known. The CDR3 has 15 amino acids. Looked up from germline, CDR1 is MDHEN and CDR2 is SYDVKM. V dropped 4 bases and J dropped 0; count of bases not matched to a gene: 5. TCR beta CDR3 regions were amplified from RNA. Researchers ran a first-round RT-PCR on the TCR CDR3 using the HTBI primer set. TCRdb re-derived calls from the multiplex PCR reads in MiXCR, one entry per CDR3 protein. Of more than 500,000 distinct CDR3 sequences in the sample, roughly 14% were seen once. The clonotype comes from a woman aged 35 to 49 with Graves' ophthalmopathy. Sequences were obtained from blood. The rearrangement links TRBV28 to TRBJ1-2, with 7 bases aligning to TRBD1. The CDR3 DNA reads as TGTGCCAGCAGTTCCCCGACAGGGCCTAACTATGGCTACACCTTC. Protein product: CASSSPTGPNYGYTF.